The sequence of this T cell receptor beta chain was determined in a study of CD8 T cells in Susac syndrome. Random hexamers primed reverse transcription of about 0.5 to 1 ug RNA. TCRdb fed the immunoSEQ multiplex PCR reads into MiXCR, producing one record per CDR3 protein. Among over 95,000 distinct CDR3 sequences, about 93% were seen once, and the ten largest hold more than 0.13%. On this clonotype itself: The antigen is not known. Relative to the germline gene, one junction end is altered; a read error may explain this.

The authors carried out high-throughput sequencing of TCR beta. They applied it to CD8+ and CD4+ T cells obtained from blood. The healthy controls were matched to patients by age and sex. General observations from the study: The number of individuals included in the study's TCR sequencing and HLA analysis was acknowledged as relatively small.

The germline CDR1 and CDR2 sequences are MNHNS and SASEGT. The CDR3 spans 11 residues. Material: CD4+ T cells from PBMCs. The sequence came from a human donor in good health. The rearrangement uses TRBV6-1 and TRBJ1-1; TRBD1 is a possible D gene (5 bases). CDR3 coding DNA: TGCCGGGGCGGAAAGAACACTGAAGCTTTCTTT. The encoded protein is CRGGKNTEAFF.